The rows below give T cell receptor beta chains drawn from one sample of a study of identifying expanded T cells in peripheral blood. Assay used: immunoSEQ multiplex PCR; TCRdb lists only in-frame clones, some missing. The sample has under 95,000 clones; around nine tenths are singletons. The sequenced sample was blood. The receptor source for this set is a person aged 18-70 years in good health. Both conserved end residues are part of each CDR3. Fields, in order: V gene, D gene, J gene, CDR3 protein, CDR3 DNA. A D gene is named only where the DNA matches it firmly.

V: TRBV19
D: NA
J: TRBJ1-4
CDR3: CASSSTEATNEKLFF
DNA: TGTGCCAGTAGTTCGACGGAAGCAACTAATGAAAAACTGTTTTTT

V: TRBV6-1
D: NA
J: TRBJ1-2
CDR3: CASSEPLGLYGYTF
DNA: TGTGCCAGCAGTGAACCCCTCGGCCTCTATGGCTACACCTTC

V: TRBV6-6
D: NA
J: TRBJ2-1
CDR3: CASSYSILGEQFF
DNA: TGTGCCAGCAGTTACTCGATACTTGGTGAGCAGTTCTTC

V: TRBV5-8
D: NA
J: TRBJ1-2
CDR3: CASSRAANYGYTF
DNA: TGTGCCAGCAGCAGGGCCGCAAACTATGGCTACACCTTC

V: TRBV27
D: TRBD2
J: TRBJ2-1
CDR3: CASRRGLAGGYNEQFF
DNA: TGTGCCAGCAGACGTGGACTAGCGGGGGGGTACAATGAGCAGTTCTTC

V: TRBV6-1
D: NA
J: TRBJ2-6
CDR3: CASKVSDPGANVLTF
DNA: TGTGCCAGCAAAGTTTCGGACCCTGGGGCCAACGTCCTGACTTTC

V: TRBV19
D: TRBD1
J: TRBJ2-7
CDR3: CASSMGTGYEQYF
DNA: TGTGCCAGTAGTATGGGGACAGGGTACGAGCAGTACTTC

V: TRBV30
D: TRBD1
J: TRBJ1-5
CDR3: CAWSETGFNQPQHF
DNA: TGTGCCTGGAGTGAGACAGGGTTCAATCAGCCCCAGCATTTT

V: TRBV5-4
D: NA
J: TRBJ1-6
CDR3: CASSLGGGGNSPLHF
DNA: TGTGCCAGCAGCTTGGGTGGGGGGGGTAATTCACCCCTCCACTTT

V: TRBV10-3
D: TRBD1
J: TRBJ2-2
CDR3: CAIREGTGGRTGELFF
DNA: TGTGCCATCAGGGAAGGGACAGGGGGTCGGACCGGGGAGCTGTTTTTT

V: TRBV28
D: NA
J: TRBJ2-1
CDR3: CASSKDRYNEQFF
DNA: TGTGCCAGCAGTAAAGACAGGTACAATGAGCAGTTCTTC

V: TRBV5-1
D: TRBD1
J: TRBJ2-2
CDR3: CASSLARSGGVTGELFF
DNA: TGCGCCAGCAGCTTGGCCAGGTCAGGGGGCGTCACCGGGGAGCTGTTTTTT

V: TRBV27
D: NA
J: TRBJ2-2
CDR3: CASSLGGNLLGELFF
DNA: TGTGCCAGCAGTTTAGGGGGAAACCTCCTCGGGGAGCTGTTTTTT

V: TRBV6-5
D: TRBD1
J: TRBJ1-4
CDR3: CASGQTGGEEKLFF
DNA: TGTGCCAGCGGGCAAACAGGGGGCGAAGAAAAACTGTTTTTT

V: TRBV6-6
D: NA
J: TRBJ2-5
CDR3: CASSWTEQVETQYF
DNA: TGTGCCAGCAGTTGGACAGAACAAGTAGAGACCCAGTACTTC

V: TRBV7-8
D: TRBD1
J: TRBJ1-2
CDR3: CASSSRGLGGYTF
DNA: TGTGCCAGCAGCTCTAGGGGGCTGGGAGGCTACACCTTC

V: TRBV28
D: NA
J: TRBJ1-2
CDR3: CASTDPFYGYTF
DNA: TGTGCCAGCACTGACCCTTTCTATGGCTACACCTTC

V: TRBV25-1
D: TRBD2
J: TRBJ2-1
CDR3: CASSATSGRGYNEQFF
DNA: TGTGCCAGCAGTGCGACTAGCGGGAGAGGGTACAATGAGCAGTTCTTC

V: TRBV11-2
D: NA
J: TRBJ2-7
CDR3: CASSLVGGGSYEQYF
DNA: TGTGCCAGCAGCTTAGTTGGCGGAGGATCCTACGAGCAGTACTTC

V: TRBV6-5
D: NA
J: TRBJ2-1
CDR3: CASSRGRARGNEQFF
DNA: TGTGCCAGCAGCCGGGGCCGAGCCCGTGGCAATGAGCAGTTCTTC

V: TRBV6-5
D: NA
J: TRBJ2-7
CDR3: CASSPSTGRGYTQYF
DNA: TGTGCCAGCAGTCCTTCGACCGGCCGGGGCTATACGCAGTACTTC

V: TRBV7-8
D: TRBD1
J: TRBJ2-7
CDR3: CASSLRTGAYEQYF
DNA: TGTGCCAGCAGCCTGAGGACAGGGGCCTACGAGCAGTACTTC

V: TRBV9
D: TRBD1
J: TRBJ2-4
CDR3: CASSVMLWDRRFSPTIAKNIQYF
DNA: TGTGCCAGCAGCGTAATGTTGTGGGACAGAAGATTCTCTCCGACTATAGCCAAAAACATTCAGTACTTC

V: TRBV29-1
D: NA
J: TRBJ1-2
CDR3: CSVEPGGYDGYTF
DNA: TGCAGCGTTGAGCCAGGAGGGTATGATGGCTACACCTTC

V: TRBV29-1
D: NA
J: TRBJ2-1
CDR3: CSVERYGNEQFF
DNA: TGCAGCGTTGAAAGGTATGGGAATGAGCAGTTCTTC

V: TRBV6-6
D: TRBD1
J: TRBJ1-1
CDR3: CASRQQGANTEAFF
DNA: TGTGCCAGCAGACAACAGGGGGCGAACACTGAAGCTTTCTTT

V: TRBV4-3
D: NA
J: TRBJ1-2
CDR3: CASSQDFGRQTDGYTF
DNA: TGCGCCAGCAGCCAAGATTTTGGTAGGCAGACAGATGGCTACACCTTC

V: TRBV19
D: NA
J: TRBJ2-7
CDR3: CASSLSRTYEQYF
DNA: TGTGCCAGTAGTTTGTCAAGAACCTACGAGCAGTACTTC

V: TRBV29-1
D: TRBD2
J: TRBJ2-1
CDR3: CSVVGGRSSLYNEQFF
DNA: TGCAGCGTTGTTGGCGGGAGGAGCTCCCTCTACAATGAGCAGTTCTTC

V: TRBV6-5
D: NA
J: TRBJ2-5
CDR3: CASSLGQGRQETQYF
DNA: TGTGCCAGCAGTTTAGGCCAGGGACGGCAAGAGACCCAGTACTTC

V: TRBV5-6
D: NA
J: TRBJ1-2
CDR3: CASSLVEVAPVYGYTF
DNA: TGTGCCAGCAGCTTGGTAGAGGTCGCCCCCGTCTATGGCTACACCTTC

V: TRBV5-1
D: NA
J: TRBJ2-3
CDR3: CASSFGGSTDTQYF
DNA: TGCGCCAGCAGCTTTGGGGGGAGCACAGATACGCAGTATTTT

V: TRBV7-6
D: TRBD1
J: TRBJ1-1
CDR3: CASKLRAGGTGKTEAFF
DNA: TGTGCCAGCAAGCTTAGGGCCGGCGGGACAGGGAAGACTGAAGCTTTCTTT

V: TRBV4-2
D: NA
J: TRBJ2-1
CDR3: CASNPPGRLNEQFF
DNA: TGTGCCAGCAACCCACCGGGACGATTAAATGAGCAGTTCTTC

V: TRBV11-2
D: NA
J: TRBJ2-2
CDR3: CASSLASPVAGELFF
DNA: TGTGCCAGCAGCTTAGCCTCCCCCGTAGCCGGGGAGCTGTTTTTT

V: TRBV9
D: NA
J: TRBJ2-1
CDR3: CASSGRQGLAASSYNEQFF
DNA: TGTGCCAGCAGCGGGCGACAGGGTCTAGCGGCTAGCTCCTACAATGAGCAGTTCTTC

V: TRBV2
D: NA
J: TRBJ2-1
CDR3: CASSGYNEQFF
DNA: TGTGCCAGCAGCGGGTACAATGAGCAGTTCTTC

V: TRBV6-6
D: TRBD1
J: TRBJ1-5
CDR3: CASTLDRALHQPQHF
DNA: TGTGCCAGCACACTGGACAGGGCCCTTCATCAGCCCCAGCATTTT

V: TRBV5-1
D: TRBD1
J: TRBJ1-1
CDR3: CASSERDRFNTEAFF
DNA: TGCGCCAGCAGCGAGAGGGACAGATTTAACACTGAAGCTTTCTTT

V: TRBV21-1
D: NA
J: TRBJ2-3
CDR3: CASSRPGESGSSDTQYF
DNA: TGTGCCAGCAGCCGACCAGGAGAGAGCGGGAGTTCAGATACGCAGTATTTT

V: TRBV10-3
D: TRBD2
J: TRBJ2-2
CDR3: CAISVLLAGDPNTGELFF
DNA: TGTGCCATCAGTGTCTTGCTAGCGGGGGATCCGAACACCGGGGAGCTGTTTTTT

V: TRBV16
D: TRBD2
J: TRBJ2-1
CDR3: CASSLLAGVSYNEQFF
DNA: TGTGCCAGCAGCCTTCTAGCGGGAGTTTCCTACAATGAGCAGTTCTTC

V: TRBV18
D: TRBD1
J: TRBJ2-3
CDR3: CASSVPGQGRTDTQYF
DNA: TGTGCCAGCTCCGTCCCAGGACAGGGAAGAACAGATACGCAGTATTTT

V: TRBV29-1
D: NA
J: TRBJ2-2
CDR3: CSVRRGGAGELFF
DNA: TGCAGCGTACGGAGGGGAGGTGCCGGGGAGCTGTTTTTT

V: TRBV14
D: NA
J: TRBJ2-6
CDR3: CASSLGIGANVLTF
DNA: TGTGCCAGCAGCCTTGGGATTGGGGCCAACGTCCTGACTTTC

V: TRBV28
D: NA
J: TRBJ2-7
CDR3: CASSYIPYEQYF
DNA: TGTGCCAGCAGTTACATCCCCTACGAGCAGTACTTC

V: TRBV19
D: TRBD1
J: TRBJ1-6
CDR3: CASSIGTGDNSPLHF
DNA: TGTGCCAGTAGTATCGGGACAGGGGATAATTCACCCCTCCACTTT

V: TRBV5-4
D: NA
J: TRBJ2-2
CDR3: CASSPSGPGELFF
DNA: TGTGCCAGCAGCCCCTCTGGCCCCGGGGAGCTGTTTTTT

V: TRBV20-1
D: TRBD2
J: TRBJ2-1
CDR3: CSSSGRTLRVF
DNA: TGCAGTTCTAGCGGGAGGACTCTAAGGGTCTTC

V: TRBV13
D: NA
J: TRBJ1-2
CDR3: CASSSPYRIGDGYTF
DNA: TGTGCCAGCAGCTCCCCGTATCGGATTGGGGATGGCTACACCTTC